This TCR beta chain was profiled in a study of blood T cell repertoires in COVID-19. Study in general: Acute and convalescent COVID-19 specimens originated in the United States, Italy and Spain.

Sequencing used immunoSEQ multiplex PCR; TCRdb keeps in-frame clones, though not all of them. The table has around 65,000 clones, roughly 85% seen once. CDR1 MNHEY and CDR2 SMNVEV come from the germline V gene (reference sequence). The trim removed 5 bases at V and 8 bases at J, leaving 9 bases unmatched. The CDR3 has 15 residues. The specimen was peripheral blood. This clonotype originated in a human donor in a cohort sampled during active COVID-19. The chain carries TRBV27 and TRBJ2-3; 11 nucleotides align to TRBD2. In nucleotides, the CDR3 is TGTGCCAGCAGTCCCGTCGGACTAGCGGGCTTTACGCAGTATTTT. This translates into CASSPVGLAGFTQYF.